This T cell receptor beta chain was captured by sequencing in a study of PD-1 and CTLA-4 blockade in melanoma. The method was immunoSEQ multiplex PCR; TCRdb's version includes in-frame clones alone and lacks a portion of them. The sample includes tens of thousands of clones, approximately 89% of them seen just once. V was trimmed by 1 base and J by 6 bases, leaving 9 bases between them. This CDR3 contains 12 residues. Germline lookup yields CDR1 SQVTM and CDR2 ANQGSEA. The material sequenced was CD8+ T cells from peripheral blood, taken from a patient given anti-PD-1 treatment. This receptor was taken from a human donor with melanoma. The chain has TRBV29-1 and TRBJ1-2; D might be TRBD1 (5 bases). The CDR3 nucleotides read TGCAGCGTTGAAGGGGGGTTGGATGGCTACACCTTC. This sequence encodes CSVEGGLDGYTF.